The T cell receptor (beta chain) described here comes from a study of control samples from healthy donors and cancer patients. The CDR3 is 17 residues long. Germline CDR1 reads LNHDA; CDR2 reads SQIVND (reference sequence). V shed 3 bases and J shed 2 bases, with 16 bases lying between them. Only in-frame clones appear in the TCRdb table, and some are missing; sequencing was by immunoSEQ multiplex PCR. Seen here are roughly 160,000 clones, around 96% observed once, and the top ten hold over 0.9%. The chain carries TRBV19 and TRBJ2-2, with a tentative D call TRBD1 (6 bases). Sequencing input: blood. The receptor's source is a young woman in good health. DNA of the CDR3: TGTGCCAGTAGTATCCCATATAGGACAGAAAACACCGGGGAGCTGTTTTTT. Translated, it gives CASSIPYRTENTGELFF.